This TCR beta chain was identified during a study of T cell responses to AZD1222 COVID-19 vaccine. The overall study: Both about-4-week and about-12-week second-dose recipients were combined.

A word on this clone: Its target is not known.

Germline CDR1 MDHEN, CDR2 SYDVKM. This CDR3 has 16 amino acids. The J segment lost 7 bases and the V segment lost 5 bases, leaving 8 bases of the junction unmatched. Sequencing was performed with immunoSEQ multiplex PCR; in TCRdb, only in-frame clones are kept and a portion is missing. The sample lists about 120,000 clones, approximately 89% occurring once. Study results and limitations: After the peak T cell response, and only then, were repertoires sampled. The donor cohort was predominantly white British with a female majority, and clonal diversity may have been underestimated. Nearly half of unique spike-specific TCRs reportedly avoided B.1.351 and B.1.1.7 mutated regions.

The clonotype was recovered from an adult in good health. The chain uses TRBV28 and TRBJ1-6, with 10 bases fitting TRBD1. Material: peripheral blood, obtained on day 0 of AZD1222 vaccination. In DNA form, the CDR3 reads TGTGCCAGCAGTACCGACAGGGGGCAGAGGAATTCACCCCTCCACTTT. This encodes CASSTDRGQRNSPLHF. Looking up the rest from reference TRBV28 and TRBJ1-6 gives the full variable domain: DVKVTQSSRYLVKRTGEKVFLECVQDMDHENMFWYRQDPGLGLRLIYFSYDVKMKEKGDIPEGYSVSREKKERFSLILESASTNQTSMYLCASSTDRGQRNSPLHFGNGTRLTVT.